The clone carrying this TCR beta chain turned up a few times. Its specificity is not known. Using its own MiXCR run on the reads, TCRdb lists one record per CDR3 protein. The data contain around 19,000 distinct CDR3 sequences, about 39% of them singletons. The CDR3 consists of 14 residues. The V gene end was trimmed by 1 base and the J gene end by 5 bases; junction bases not matched to a gene: 4. CDR1 and CDR2 (germline): SNHLY, FYNNEI. This record belongs to a study of T cell repertoires in cytomegalovirus infection. Study details: In public TCR beta signatures, there were indications of both CMV infection and matching HLA type. Study observations and caveats: Dominating the ex vivo response were HLA-C-restricted CMV-specific TCR beta clonotypes. Summed frequency of public TCR beta families distinguished CMV carriers with the relevant HLA.

This specimen was CD8+ T cells from cultured PBMCs, taken from culture after CMV antigen stimulation. This rearrangement joins TRBV2 to TRBJ2-7; 8 bases are a match to TRBD2. This clonotype was sampled from a human donor in good health (CMV status not recorded). Some clones in this sample may be carry-over from other donors' samples. CDR3 DNA: TGTGCCAGCAGTGAAGAGGGAGCGGGGGACGAGCAGTACTTC. This gives the protein CASSEEGAGDEQYF.